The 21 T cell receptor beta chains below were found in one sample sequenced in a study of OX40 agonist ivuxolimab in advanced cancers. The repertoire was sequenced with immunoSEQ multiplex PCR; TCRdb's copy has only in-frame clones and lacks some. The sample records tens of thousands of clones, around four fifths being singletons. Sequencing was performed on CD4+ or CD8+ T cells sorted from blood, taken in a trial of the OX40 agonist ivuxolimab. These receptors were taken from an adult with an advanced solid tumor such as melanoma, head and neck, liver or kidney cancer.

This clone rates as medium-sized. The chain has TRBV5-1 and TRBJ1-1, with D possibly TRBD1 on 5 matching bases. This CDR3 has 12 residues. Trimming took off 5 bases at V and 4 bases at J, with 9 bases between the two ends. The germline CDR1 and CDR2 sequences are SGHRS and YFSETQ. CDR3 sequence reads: CASRLTGTEAFF. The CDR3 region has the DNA TGCGCCAGCAGGTTAACAGGCACTGAAGCTTTCTTT. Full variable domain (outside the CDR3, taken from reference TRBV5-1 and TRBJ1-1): KAGVTQTPRYLIKTRGQQVTLSCSPISGHRSVSWYQQTPGQGLQFLFEYFSETQRNKGNFPGRFSGRQFSNSRSEMNVSTLELGDSALYLCASRLTGTEAFFGQGTRLTVV.

The CDR3 is CASSPRTGPEAFF. The CDR3 region has the DNA TGTGCCAGCAGCCCAAGGACAGGGCCTGAAGCTTTCTTT. J is TRBJ1-1 and V is TRBV9; 8 bases line up with TRBD1. The V gene's germline CDR1 is SGDLS and CDR2 YYNGEE. The CDR3 runs 13 residues. V trimming: 4 bases; J trimming: 6 bases; junction bases outside the gene matches: 5.

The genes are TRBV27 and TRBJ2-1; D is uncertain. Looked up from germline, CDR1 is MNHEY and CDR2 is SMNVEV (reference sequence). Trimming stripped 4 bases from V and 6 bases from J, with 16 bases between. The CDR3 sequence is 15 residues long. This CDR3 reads CASSWSQVPANEQFF. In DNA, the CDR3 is TGTGCCAGCAGTTGGAGTCAGGTCCCTGCCAATGAGCAGTTCTTC.

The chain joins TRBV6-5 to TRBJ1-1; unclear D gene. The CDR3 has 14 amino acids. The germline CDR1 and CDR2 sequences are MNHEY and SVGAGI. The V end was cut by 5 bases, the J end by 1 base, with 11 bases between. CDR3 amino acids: CASSDPGPNTEAFF. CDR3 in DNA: TGTGCCAGCAGTGACCCCGGCCCGAACACTGAAGCTTTCTTT.

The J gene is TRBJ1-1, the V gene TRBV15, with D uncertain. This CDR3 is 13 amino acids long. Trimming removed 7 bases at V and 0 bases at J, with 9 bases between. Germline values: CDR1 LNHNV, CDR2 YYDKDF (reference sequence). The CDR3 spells CATTNRVNTEAFF. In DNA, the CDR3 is TGTGCCACCACCAACCGAGTGAACACTGAAGCTTTCTTT.

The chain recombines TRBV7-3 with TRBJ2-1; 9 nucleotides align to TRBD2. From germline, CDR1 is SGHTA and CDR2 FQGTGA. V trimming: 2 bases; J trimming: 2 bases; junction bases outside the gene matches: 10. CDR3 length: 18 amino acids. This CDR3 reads CASSLEGLGGRAYNEQFF. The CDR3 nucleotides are TGTGCCAGCAGCTTAGAGGGTCTCGGCGGGAGGGCCTACAATGAGCAGTTCTTC.

Here the CDR3 DNA reads TGTGCCAGTAGTATAGCAAGGGGGGTATCCAATCAGCCCCAGCATTTT. Translated: CASSIARGVSNQPQHF. V gene TRBV19 combines with J gene TRBJ1-5; possible D gene TRBD1, 6 bases. The CDR3 runs 16 residues. Trimming removed 1 base at V and 3 bases at J, with 13 bases between. Germline assignment: CDR1 LNHDA and CDR2 SQIVND (reference sequence). The variable domain in full, with the rest retrieved from reference TRBV19 and TRBJ1-5, is DGGITQSPKYLFRKEGQNVTLSCEQNLNHDAMYWYRQDPGQGLRLIYYSQIVNDFQKGDIAEGYSVSREKKESFPLTVTSAQKNPTAFYLCASSIARGVSNQPQHFGDGTRLSIL.

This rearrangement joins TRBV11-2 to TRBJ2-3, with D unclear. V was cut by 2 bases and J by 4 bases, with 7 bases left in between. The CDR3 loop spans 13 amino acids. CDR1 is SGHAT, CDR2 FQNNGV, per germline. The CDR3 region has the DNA TGTGCCAGCAGCTTAAGGTCCGCAGATACGCAGTATTTT. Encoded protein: CASSLRSADTQYF. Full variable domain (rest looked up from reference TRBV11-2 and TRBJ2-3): EAGVAQSPRYKIIEKRQSVAFWCNPISGHATLYWYQQILGQGPKLLIQFQNNGVVDDSQLPKDRFSAERLKGVDSTLKIQPAKLEDSAVYLCASSLRSADTQYFGPGTRLTVL.

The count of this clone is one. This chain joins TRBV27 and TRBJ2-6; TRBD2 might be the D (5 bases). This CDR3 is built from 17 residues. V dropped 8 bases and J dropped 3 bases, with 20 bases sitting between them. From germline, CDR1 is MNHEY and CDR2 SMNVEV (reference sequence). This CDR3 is CASCPRGTSFGANVLTF. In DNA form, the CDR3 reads TGTGCCAGCTGTCCTCGGGGTACAAGCTTTGGGGCCAACGTCCTGACTTTC.

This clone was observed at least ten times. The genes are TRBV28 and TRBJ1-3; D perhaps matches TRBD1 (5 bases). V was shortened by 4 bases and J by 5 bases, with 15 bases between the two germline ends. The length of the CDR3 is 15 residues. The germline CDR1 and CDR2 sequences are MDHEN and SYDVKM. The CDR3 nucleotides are TGTGCCAGCAGTTGGGGGGTCTCGTCGCGAAACACCATATATTTT. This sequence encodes CASSWGVSSRNTIYF.

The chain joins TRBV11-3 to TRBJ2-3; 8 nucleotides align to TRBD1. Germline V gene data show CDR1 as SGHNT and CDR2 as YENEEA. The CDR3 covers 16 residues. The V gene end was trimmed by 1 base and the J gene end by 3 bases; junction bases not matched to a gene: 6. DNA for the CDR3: TGTGCCAGCAGCTTAGGGGCAGGGGGCGGTACAGATACGCAGTATTTT. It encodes CASSLGAGGGTDTQYF. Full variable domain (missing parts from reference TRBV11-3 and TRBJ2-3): EAGVVQSPRYKIIEKKQPVAFWCNPISGHNTLYWYLQNLGQGPELLIRYENEEAVDDSQLPKDRFSAERLKGVDSTLKIQPAELGDSAVYLCASSLGAGGGTDTQYFGPGTRLTVL.

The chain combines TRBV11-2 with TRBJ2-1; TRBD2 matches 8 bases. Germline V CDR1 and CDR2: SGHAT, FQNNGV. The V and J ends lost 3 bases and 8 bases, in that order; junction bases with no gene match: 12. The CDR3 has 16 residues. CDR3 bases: TGTGCCAGCAGCTTGGGGGAAGGACTAGCAATCGATGAGCAGTTCTTC. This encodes CASSLGEGLAIDEQFF.

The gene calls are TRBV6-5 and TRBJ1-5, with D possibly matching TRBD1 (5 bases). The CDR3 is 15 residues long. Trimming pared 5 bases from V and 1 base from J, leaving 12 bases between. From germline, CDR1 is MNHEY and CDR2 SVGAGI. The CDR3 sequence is CASSPQGWSNQPQHF. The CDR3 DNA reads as TGTGCCAGCAGTCCGCAGGGCTGGAGCAATCAGCCCCAGCATTTT.

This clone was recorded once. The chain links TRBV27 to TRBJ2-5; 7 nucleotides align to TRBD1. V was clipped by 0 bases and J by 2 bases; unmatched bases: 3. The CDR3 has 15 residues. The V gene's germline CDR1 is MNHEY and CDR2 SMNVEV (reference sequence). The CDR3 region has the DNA TGTGCCAGCAGTTTATCGGGGACAGTTCAAGAGACCCAGTACTTC. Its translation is CASSLSGTVQETQYF.

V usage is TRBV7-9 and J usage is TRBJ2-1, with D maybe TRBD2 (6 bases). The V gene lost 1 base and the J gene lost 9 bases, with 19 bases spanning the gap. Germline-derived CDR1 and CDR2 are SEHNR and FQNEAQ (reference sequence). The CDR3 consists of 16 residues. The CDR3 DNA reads TGTGCCAGCAGCTTAGTTGGGATCGGGCGGGACGGTGAGCAGTTCTTC. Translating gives CASSLVGIGRDGEQFF.

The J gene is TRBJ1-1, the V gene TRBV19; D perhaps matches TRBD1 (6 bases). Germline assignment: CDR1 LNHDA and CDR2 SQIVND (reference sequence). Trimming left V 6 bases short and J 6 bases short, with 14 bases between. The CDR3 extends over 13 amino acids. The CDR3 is CASRGGGISEAFF. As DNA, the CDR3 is TGTGCCAGTAGAGGGGGGGGAATCTCTGAAGCTTTCTTT.

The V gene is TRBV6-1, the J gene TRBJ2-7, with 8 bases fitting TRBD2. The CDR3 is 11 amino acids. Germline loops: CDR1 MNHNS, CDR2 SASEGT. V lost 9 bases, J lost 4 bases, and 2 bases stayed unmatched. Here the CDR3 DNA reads TGTGCCAGTGGACTAGCTTACGAGCAGTACTTC. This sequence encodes CASGLAYEQYF.

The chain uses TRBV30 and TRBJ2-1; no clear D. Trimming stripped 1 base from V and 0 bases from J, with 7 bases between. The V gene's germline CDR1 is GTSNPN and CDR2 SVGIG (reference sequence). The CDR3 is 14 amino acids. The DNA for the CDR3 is TGTGCCTGGAGTGCGCAAAGCTCCTACAATGAGCAGTTCTTC. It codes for CAWSAQSSYNEQFF.

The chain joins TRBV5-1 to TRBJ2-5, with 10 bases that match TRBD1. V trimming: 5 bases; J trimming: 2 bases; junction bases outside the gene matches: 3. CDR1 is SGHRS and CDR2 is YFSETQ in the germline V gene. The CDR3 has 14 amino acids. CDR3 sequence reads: CASSWTGGQETQYF. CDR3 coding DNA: TGCGCCAGCAGTTGGACAGGGGGGCAAGAGACCCAGTACTTC. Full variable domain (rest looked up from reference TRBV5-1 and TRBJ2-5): KAGVTQTPRYLIKTRGQQVTLSCSPISGHRSVSWYQQTPGQGLQFLFEYFSETQRNKGNFPGRFSGRQFSNSRSEMNVSTLELGDSALYLCASSWTGGQETQYFGPGTRLLVL.

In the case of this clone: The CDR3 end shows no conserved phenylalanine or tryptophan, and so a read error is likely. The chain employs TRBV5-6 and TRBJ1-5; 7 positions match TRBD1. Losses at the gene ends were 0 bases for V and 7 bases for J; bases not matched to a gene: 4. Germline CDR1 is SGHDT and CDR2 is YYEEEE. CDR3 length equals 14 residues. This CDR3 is CASSLGGGGQPQHL. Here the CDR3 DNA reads TGTGCCAGCAGCTTGGGAGGGGGCGGCCAGCCCCAGCATCTT.

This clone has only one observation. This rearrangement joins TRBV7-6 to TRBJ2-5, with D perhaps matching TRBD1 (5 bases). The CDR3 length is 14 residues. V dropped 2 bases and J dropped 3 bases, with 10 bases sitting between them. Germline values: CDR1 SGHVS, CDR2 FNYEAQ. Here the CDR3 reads CASSLITGEETQYF. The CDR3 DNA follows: TGTGCCAGCAGCTTAATAACAGGAGAAGAGACCCAGTACTTC.